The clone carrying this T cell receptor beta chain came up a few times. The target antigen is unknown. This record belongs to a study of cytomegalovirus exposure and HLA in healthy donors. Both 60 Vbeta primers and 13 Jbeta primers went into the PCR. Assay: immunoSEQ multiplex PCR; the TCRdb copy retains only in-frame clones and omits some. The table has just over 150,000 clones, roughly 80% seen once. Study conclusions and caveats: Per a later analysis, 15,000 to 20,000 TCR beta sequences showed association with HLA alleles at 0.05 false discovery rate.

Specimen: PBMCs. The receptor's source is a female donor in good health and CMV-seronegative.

CDR3 residues: CASRERAEAFF. CDR3 nucleotide sequence: TGTGCCAGTAGGGAGAGGGCTGAAGCTTTCTTT. The chain links TRBV19 to TRBJ1-1, with D unresolved. The germline V gene has CDR1 LNHDA and CDR2 SQIVND (reference sequence). Trimming shortened V by 6 bases and J by 6 bases, and 8 bases separated the two germline ends. This CDR3 is built from 11 residues.